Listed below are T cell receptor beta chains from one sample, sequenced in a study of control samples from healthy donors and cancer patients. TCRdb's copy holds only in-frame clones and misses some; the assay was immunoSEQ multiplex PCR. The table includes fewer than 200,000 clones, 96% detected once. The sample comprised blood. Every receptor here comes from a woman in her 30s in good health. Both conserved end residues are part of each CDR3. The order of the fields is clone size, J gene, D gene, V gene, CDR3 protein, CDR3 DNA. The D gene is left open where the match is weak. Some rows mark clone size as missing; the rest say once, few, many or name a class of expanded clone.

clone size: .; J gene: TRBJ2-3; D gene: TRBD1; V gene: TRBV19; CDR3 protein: CASRGRGPGTQYF; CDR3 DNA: TGTGCCAGTAGGGGCAGGGGGCCTGGTACGCAGTATTTT
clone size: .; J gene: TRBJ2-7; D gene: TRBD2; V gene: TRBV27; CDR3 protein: CASSEVAGGPYEQYF; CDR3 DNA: TGTGCCAGCAGCGAAGTAGCGGGAGGTCCCTACGAGCAGTACTTC
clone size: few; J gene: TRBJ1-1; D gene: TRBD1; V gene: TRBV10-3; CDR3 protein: CAISERTGTTEAFF; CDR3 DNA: TGTGCCATCAGTGAAAGGACAGGGACCACTGAAGCTTTCTTT
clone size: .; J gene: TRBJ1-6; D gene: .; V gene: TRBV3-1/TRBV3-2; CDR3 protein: CASSHARRPLHF; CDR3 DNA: TGTGCCAGCAGCCACGCTCGGAGGCCCCTCCACTTT
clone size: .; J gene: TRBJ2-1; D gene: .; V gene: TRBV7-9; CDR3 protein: CASSLPSVNEQFF; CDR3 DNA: TGTGCCAGCAGCTTACCTAGCGTAAATGAGCAGTTCTTC
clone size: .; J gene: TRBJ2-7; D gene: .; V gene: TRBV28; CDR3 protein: CASSSPWGANYEQYF; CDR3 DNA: TGTGCCAGCAGTTCACCATGGGGGGCGAACTACGAGCAGTACTTC
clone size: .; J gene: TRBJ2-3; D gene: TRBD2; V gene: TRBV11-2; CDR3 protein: CASSRTSGTADTQYF; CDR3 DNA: TGTGCCAGCAGCCGGACTAGCGGGACGGCAGATACGCAGTATTTT
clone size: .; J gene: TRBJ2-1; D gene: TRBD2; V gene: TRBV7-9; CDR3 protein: CASSSPGTSGRNEQFF; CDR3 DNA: TGTGCCAGCAGCTCCCCCGGGACTAGCGGGAGGAATGAGCAGTTCTTC
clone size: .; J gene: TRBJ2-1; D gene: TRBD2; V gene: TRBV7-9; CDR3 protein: CASSILAGVFDEQFF; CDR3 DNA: TGTGCCAGCAGCATACTAGCGGGAGTTTTCGATGAGCAGTTCTTC
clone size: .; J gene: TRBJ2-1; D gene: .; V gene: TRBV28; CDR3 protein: CASSSLLEPDEQFF; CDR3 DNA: TGTGCCAGCAGTTCCCTACTTGAACCGGATGAGCAGTTCTTC
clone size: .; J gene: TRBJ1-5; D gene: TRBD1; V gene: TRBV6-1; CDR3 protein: CASSDEGGGQPQHF; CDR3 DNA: TGTGCCAGCAGTGATGAAGGGGGCGGTCAGCCCCAGCATTTT
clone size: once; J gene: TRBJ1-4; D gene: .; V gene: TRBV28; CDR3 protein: CASTEGGGRDEKLFF; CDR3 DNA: TGTGCCAGTACAGAAGGGGGAGGGAGAGATGAAAAACTGTTTTTT
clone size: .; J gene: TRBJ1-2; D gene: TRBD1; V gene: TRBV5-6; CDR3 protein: CASSPILGQGVDYGYTF; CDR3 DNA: TGTGCCAGCAGCCCAATCCTGGGACAGGGAGTCGACTATGGCTACACCTTC
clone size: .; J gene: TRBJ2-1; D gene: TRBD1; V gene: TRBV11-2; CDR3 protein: CASSLLQGTEQFF; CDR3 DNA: TGTGCCAGCAGCTTGTTACAGGGGACTGAGCAGTTCTTC
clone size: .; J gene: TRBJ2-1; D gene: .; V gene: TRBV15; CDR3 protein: CATSRGDLLEQFF; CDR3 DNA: TGTGCCACCAGCAGAGGAGACCTACTCGAGCAGTTCTTC
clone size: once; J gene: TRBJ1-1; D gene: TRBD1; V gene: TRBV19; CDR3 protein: CASSITGGTEAFF; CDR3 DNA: TGTGCCAGTAGTATTACAGGGGGGACTGAAGCTTTCTTT
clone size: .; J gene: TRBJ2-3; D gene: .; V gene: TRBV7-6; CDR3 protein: CASSLAVSGSTDTQYF; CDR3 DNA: TGTGCCAGCAGCTTAGCGGTTAGCGGTAGCACAGATACGCAGTATTTT
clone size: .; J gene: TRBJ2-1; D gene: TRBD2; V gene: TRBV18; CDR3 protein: CASSPAIGEGPGYNEQFF; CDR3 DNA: TGTGCCAGCTCACCGGCGATTGGGGAGGGCCCCGGCTACAATGAGCAGTTCTTC
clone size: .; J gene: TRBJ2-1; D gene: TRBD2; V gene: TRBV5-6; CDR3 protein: CASSPWTREQFF; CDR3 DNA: TGTGCCAGCAGCCCCTGGACTAGAGAGCAGTTCTTC
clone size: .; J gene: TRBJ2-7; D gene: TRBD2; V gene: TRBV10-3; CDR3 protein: CAIKGGSAGGSYEQYF; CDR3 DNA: TGTGCCATCAAAGGAGGATCGGCGGGAGGTAGCTACGAGCAGTACTTC
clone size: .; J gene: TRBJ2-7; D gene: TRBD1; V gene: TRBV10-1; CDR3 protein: CASSAPRQGPYEQYF; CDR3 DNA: TGCGCCAGCAGTGCACCTCGACAGGGACCCTACGAGCAGTACTTC
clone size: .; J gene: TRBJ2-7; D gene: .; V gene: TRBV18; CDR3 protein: CASSRSDAAPGRGPLEQYF; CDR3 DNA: TGTGCCAGCTCACGCTCAGACGCGGCCCCGGGACGGGGGCCCCTCGAGCAGTACTTC
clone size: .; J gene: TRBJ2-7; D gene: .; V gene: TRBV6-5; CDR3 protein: CASLTAVSYEQYF; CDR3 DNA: TGTGCCAGCCTAACAGCGGTATCCTACGAGCAGTACTTC
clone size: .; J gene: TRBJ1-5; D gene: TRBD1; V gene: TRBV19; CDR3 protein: CASRATGANQPQHF; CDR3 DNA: TGTGCCAGCCGCGCGACAGGGGCCAATCAGCCCCAGCATTTT
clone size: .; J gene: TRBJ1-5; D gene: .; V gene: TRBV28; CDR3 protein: CASSLEVGHTTNQPQHF; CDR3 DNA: TGTGCCAGCAGTTTAGAGGTGGGACACACGACCAATCAGCCCCAGCATTTT
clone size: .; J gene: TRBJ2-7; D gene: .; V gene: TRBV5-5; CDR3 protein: CASSPEVWSSYEQYF; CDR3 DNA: TGTGCCAGCAGCCCTGAAGTTTGGAGCTCCTACGAGCAGTACTTC